Following are 2 T cell receptor beta chains from one sample sequenced in a study of blood T cell repertoires in COVID-19. Clones were sequenced by immunoSEQ multiplex PCR, and TCRdb holds only the in-frame ones, with some missing. The sample includes about 54,000 clones, roughly 91% of them seen just once. The sample taken for sequencing was peripheral blood. The receptors derive from a man in his fifties with active COVID-19.

The V and J genes are TRBV5-4 and TRBJ2-7; 9 bases are shared with TRBD2. The CDR3 contains 15 residues. The germline gives CDR1 SGHNT, CDR2 YYREEE (reference sequence). V shed 0 bases, J shed 6 bases, and the junction held 7 bases outside the gene matches. Here the CDR3 DNA reads TGTGCCAGCAGCTTGGCGCGGGGGGGCCGGGGCGAGCAGTACTTC. Encoded protein: CASSLARGGRGEQYF.

The rearrangement joins TRBV6-5 to TRBJ2-2, with 7 bases identical to TRBD1. This CDR3 has 14 amino acids. The V gene's germline CDR1 is MNHEY and CDR2 SVGAGI. Trimming took 1 base from V and 6 from J; bases not matched to a gene: 2. The CDR3 DNA sequence: TGTGCCAGCAGTTACTTCGGGACAGCCGGGGAGCTGTTTTTT. As protein: CASSYFGTAGELFF.